This T cell receptor beta chain was profiled in a study of T cells in women clearing cervical HPV infection. Study information: Cases were women with histologically confirmed HPV16-related CIN3 or worse, including a couple of invasive cancers. No precancer developed; the control's incident HPV16 infection cleared within 12 months.

Trimming stripped 1 base from V and 0 bases from J, with 4 bases between. This CDR3 has 15 residues. CDR1 SGHVS and CDR2 FNYEAQ come from the germline V gene. Some clones are missing from TCRdb's copy, which holds only in-frame ones; the method was immunoSEQ multiplex PCR. Across about 27,000 clones, the top ten clones capture approximately 12% of the sample. Study outcomes and limitations: Repertoire richness, not evenness, was significantly elevated in CIN3+ cases versus controls. Cases and controls were distinguished at AUC around 0.87 by richness and V genes.

On this clone: Its cognate antigen is unknown. The read ends 3 residues before the CDR3 terminus; that terminus is restored from the germline J gene.

The rearrangement uses TRBV7-6 and TRBJ2-6, with D uncertain. The sample was blood buffy coat. This TCR was recovered from a woman aged 18 to 69 with a cervical HPV16 infection that either progressed to CIN3+ or cleared (not recorded which). The DNA read from the CDR3 is TGTGCCAGCAGCTTAGGCGTCTCTGGGGCCAACGTC. Amino acid sequence: CASSLGVSGANV. The whole CDR3 reads CASSLGVSGANVLTF.